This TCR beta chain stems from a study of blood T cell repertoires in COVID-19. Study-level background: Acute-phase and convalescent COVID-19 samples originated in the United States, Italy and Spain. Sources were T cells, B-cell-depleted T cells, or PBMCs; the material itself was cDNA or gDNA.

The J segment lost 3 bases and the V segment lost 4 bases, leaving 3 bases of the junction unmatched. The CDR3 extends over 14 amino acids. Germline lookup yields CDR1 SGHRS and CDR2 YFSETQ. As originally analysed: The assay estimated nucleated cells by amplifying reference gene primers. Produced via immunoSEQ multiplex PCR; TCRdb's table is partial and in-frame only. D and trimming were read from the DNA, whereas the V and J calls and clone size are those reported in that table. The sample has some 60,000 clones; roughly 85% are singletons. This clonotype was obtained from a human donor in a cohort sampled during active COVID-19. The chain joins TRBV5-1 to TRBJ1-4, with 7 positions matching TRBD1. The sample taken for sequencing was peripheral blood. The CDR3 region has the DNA TGCGCCAGCAGCCAGCAGGGGGCTAATGAAAAACTGTTTTTT. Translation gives CASSQQGANEKLFF.